This TCR beta chain was retrieved from a study of CD4 and CD8 cells across lung adenocarcinoma regions. Localized lung adenocarcinoma, a non-small cell lung cancer, affected the donors. This clonotype was seen just once. This CDR3 is 12 amino acids long. The V end lost 3 bases, the J end lost 6 bases, and 6 bases lay between the germline ends. TCRdb recomputed calls from the PCR reads with MiXCR, one row per CDR3 protein. The data contain about 19,000 distinct CDR3 sequences, roughly half of them singletons. The rearrangement uses TRBV12-3 or TRBV12-4 and TRBJ1-5; D gene uncertain. What was sequenced was CD8+ T cells from the center of a lung tumor. The source of this sequence is a female donor with lung adenocarcinoma. The CD4 and CD8 labels of this study may be unreliable. The CDR3 loop is CASSFFRQPQHF. CDR3 DNA sequence: TGTGCCAGCAGTTTTTTCCGTCAGCCCCAGCATTTT.